This T cell receptor beta chain was sequenced during a study of OX40 agonist ivuxolimab in advanced cancers. Study details: Earlier treatment with anti-PD-1, anti-PD-L1 or anti-CTLA-4 was permitted, and roughly 42% had received some.

Clones were sequenced by immunoSEQ multiplex PCR, and TCRdb holds only the in-frame ones, with some missing. Of fewer than 45,000 clones in the sample, over 75% were seen once. J gave up 9 bases and V 6 bases, and 7 bases lay outside the gene matches. The germline CDR1 and CDR2 sequences are SNHLY and FYNNEI. The CDR3 extends over 15 amino acids. Comment on this clone: What it recognizes is unknown.

Study findings and constraints: Some patients who did not respond also had low normalized T-cell clonal expansion. Undetermined was the antigen specificity of the expanded peripheral T cells.

The clonotype originates from an adult with an advanced solid tumor such as melanoma, head and neck, liver or kidney cancer. The sample consisted of CD4+ or CD8+ T cells sorted from blood, taken in a trial of the OX40 agonist ivuxolimab. The gene calls are TRBV2 and TRBJ2-1; 14 bases map to TRBD2. The CDR3 DNA sequence: TGTGCCAGCAGACGGACTAGCGGGAGGAGAAGTGAGCAGTTCTTC. As protein: CASRRTSGRRSEQFF.